The source of this T cell receptor beta chain is a study of shared clonotypes between healthy human individuals. As to this clone: The antigen remains undetermined. Within the sample, other DNA sequences also encode this same CDR3.

In germline, CDR1 is MNHEY, CDR2 SMNVEV (reference sequence). This CDR3 has 13 residues. V was cut by 7 bases and J by 0 bases, with 4 bases left in between. Notes on the study in general: Estimated clonotype richness was generally higher in naive than memory subsets. Researchers sampled blood only, noting tissue repertoires likely differ.

Method: immunoSEQ multiplex PCR; TCRdb's copy keeps in-frame clones and lacks some. The table shows some 2.1 million clones, with less than 95% occurring only once. In the naive CD8 group, cells lacked CD45RO and were positively selected for CCR7, so terminally differentiated effector memory CD45RA+ cells were left out. The receptor was derived from a man younger than 30 in good health. Sequenced material: naive CD8+ T cells sorted from blood. This chain links TRBV27 with TRBJ2-6; D is undetermined. CDR3 amino acids: CASTSSGANVLTF. Here the CDR3 DNA reads TGTGCCAGCACAAGCTCTGGGGCCAACGTCCTGACTTTC.